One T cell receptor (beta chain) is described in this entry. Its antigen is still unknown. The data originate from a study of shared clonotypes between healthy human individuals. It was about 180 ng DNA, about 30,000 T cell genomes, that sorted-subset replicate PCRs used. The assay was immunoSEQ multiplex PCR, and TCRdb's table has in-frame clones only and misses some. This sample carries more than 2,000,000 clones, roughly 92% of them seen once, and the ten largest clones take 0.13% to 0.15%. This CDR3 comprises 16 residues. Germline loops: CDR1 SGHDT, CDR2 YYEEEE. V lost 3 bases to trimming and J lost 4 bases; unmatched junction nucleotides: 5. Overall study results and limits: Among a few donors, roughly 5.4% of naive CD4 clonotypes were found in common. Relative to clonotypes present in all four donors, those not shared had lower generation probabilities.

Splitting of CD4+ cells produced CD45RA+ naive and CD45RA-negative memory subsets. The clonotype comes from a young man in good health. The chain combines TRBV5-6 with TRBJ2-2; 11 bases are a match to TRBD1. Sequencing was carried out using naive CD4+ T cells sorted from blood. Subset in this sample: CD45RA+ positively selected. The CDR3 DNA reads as TGTGCCAGCAGCTGGGACAGGGGGTTTAGCACCGGGGAGCTGTTTTTT. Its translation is CASSWDRGFSTGELFF.